Below, 5 T cell receptor beta chains from the same sample are listed, as sequenced in a study of T-cell reconstitution after alpha-beta-depleted transplantation in children. Unique molecular identifiers were used in preparing the TCRbeta library. A single record per CDR3 protein comes from TCRdb applying MiXCR to the PCR reads. Among some 78,000 distinct CDR3 sequences listed, less than 15% were seen once. This sample comprised PBMCs, mostly from graft donor cells, obtained 180 days after TCRalphabeta/CD19-depleted stem cell transplant. These TCRs come from a male patient between 2 and 10 years old who had a stem cell transplant for acute lymphoblastic leukemia, so the T cells may come from the graft donor.

The chain is built from TRBV5-1 and TRBJ2-7; TRBD1 aligns across 7 bases. The V gene end was trimmed by 3 bases and the J gene end by 0 bases; junction bases not matched to a gene: 3. CDR1 is SGHRS, CDR2 YFSETQ, per germline. The CDR3 loop spans 14 amino acids. CDR3 sequence: CASSSDRSSYEQYF. DNA for the CDR3: TGCGCCAGCAGCTCGGACAGGTCCTCCTACGAGCAGTACTTC.

V and J are TRBV20-1 and TRBJ1-2; D call uncertain. Germline CDR1 is DFQATT and CDR2 is SNEGSKA (reference sequence). Between the trimmed V and J ends, which lost 5 bases and 0 bases, there was a span of 13 bases. The CDR3 is 14 amino acids. The CDR3 sequence is CSASTEKTNYGYTF. CDR3 DNA sequence: TGCAGTGCTTCGACGGAGAAAACTAACTATGGCTACACCTTC.

The V and J genes are TRBV4-1 and TRBJ1-1; D ambiguous. Trimming removed 4 bases from V and 5 bases from J, with 11 bases in between. Germline-derived CDR1 and CDR2 are MGHRA and YSYEKL. The CDR3 loop spans 13 amino acids. DNA of the CDR3: TGCGCCAGCAGCCGAGTACCCTTAACTGAAGCTTTCTTT. Its translation: CASSRVPLTEAFF.

This clonotype was picked up a small number of times. The rearrangement joins TRBV7-8 to TRBJ1-1; TRBD1 might be the D (6 bases). Germline loops: CDR1 SGHVS, CDR2 FQNEAQ. CDR3 length: 13 residues. Trimming took 5 bases from V and 10 from J, leaving 17 bases between them. CDR3 in amino acids: CASSPEGGRGAFF. The CDR3 DNA follows: TGTGCCAGCAGCCCCGAGGGGGGGCGAGGAGCTTTCTTT.

This clonotype was seen a handful of times. The chain joins TRBV20-1 to TRBJ2-5, with TRBD2 matching over 12 bases. The CDR3 contains 17 residues. V lost 1 base, J lost 6 bases, and 12 bases stayed unmatched. From germline, CDR1 is DFQATT and CDR2 SNEGSKA (reference sequence). This CDR3 reads CSARGSSGGAVVKTQYF. DNA for the CDR3: TGCAGTGCTAGAGGGTCTAGCGGGGGGGCCGTAGTTAAGACCCAGTACTTC.